The 12 T cell receptor beta chains below were found in one sample sequenced in a study of T cell responses to AZD1222 COVID-19 vaccine. Generated by immunoSEQ multiplex PCR, the TCRdb table keeps only in-frame clones and is missing some. The table shows about 110,000 clones, with 92% occurring only once. Specimen: peripheral blood, collected 28 days after the second AZD1222 dose. The receptors derive from an adult who received the AZD1222 COVID-19 vaccine.

The gene calls are TRBV5-1 and TRBJ1-1; the D is unclear. Germline CDR1 SGHRS, CDR2 YFSETQ. The CDR3 sequence is 14 residues long. Trimming stripped 5 bases from V and 0 bases from J, with 11 bases between. This CDR3 is CASRQKPMNTEAFF. For the CDR3, the DNA is TGCGCCAGCAGACAGAAACCCATGAACACTGAAGCTTTCTTT.

This chain uses TRBV5-1 with TRBJ1-5; 8 bases fit TRBD1. V lost 0 bases to trimming and J lost 5 bases; unmatched junction nucleotides: 7. This CDR3 has 16 residues. Looked up from germline, CDR1 is SGHRS and CDR2 is YFSETQ. CDR3 coding DNA: TGCGCCAGCAGCTTGGGCTCGGCAGGGGGCGATCAGCCCCAGCATTTT. Protein: CASSLGSAGGDQPQHF.

V is TRBV11-1 and J is TRBJ1-1, with 9 bases aligning to TRBD1. Germline V gene data show CDR1 as SGHAT and CDR2 as FQDESV (reference sequence). This CDR3 comprises 15 residues. With V trimmed by 1 base and J by 10 bases, 10 bases remained unmatched. The CDR3 loop is CASSLGLTGQGRAFF. In DNA, the CDR3 is TGTGCCAGCAGCTTAGGTCTTACGGGACAGGGCAGAGCTTTCTTT.

This clone was counted only a few times. The CDR3 spells CASSEFAVYGYTF. The DNA of the CDR3 is TGTGCCAGCAGTGAATTTGCAGTCTATGGCTACACCTTC. The chain uses TRBV25-1 and TRBJ1-2; D unclear. This CDR3 has 13 amino acids. V lost 1 base and J 4 bases, leaving 7 bases between the germline ends. Per germline, CDR1 MGHDK and CDR2 SYGVNS.

The CDR3 coding sequence is TGTGCCGTATCCGGGACAGGGGGCTACGAGCAGTACTTC. This codes for CAVSGTGGYEQYF. This chain connects TRBV19 to TRBJ2-7; 11 positions match TRBD1. With V trimmed by 11 bases and J by 3 bases, 6 bases remained unmatched. Germline V CDR1 and CDR2: LNHDA, SQIVND (reference sequence). This CDR3 region has 13 residues.

This clone was seen only once. The chain has TRBV28 and TRBJ1-6; maybe TRBD1 (5 bases). The CDR3 has 15 amino acids. Trimming took 2 bases from V and 13 from J, leaving 18 bases between them. Germline V CDR1 and CDR2: MDHEN, SYDVKM. The DNA of the CDR3 is TGTGCCAGCAGTTTACAACGGGGCCTTGGGGTTCCCCTCCACTTT. Encoded protein: CASSLQRGLGVPLHF.

The rearrangement uses TRBV9 and TRBJ2-6; 8 positions agree with TRBD2. The CDR3 is made up of 16 amino acids. Germline-derived CDR1 and CDR2 are SGDLS and YYNGEE. V lost 4 bases and J lost 0; bases outside the gene matches: 3. CDR3 in DNA: TGTGCCAGCAGCCGGGAGGGGACCTCTGGGGCCAACGTCCTGACTTTC. Translation gives CASSREGTSGANVLTF.

This chain joins TRBV5-6 and TRBJ2-7; TRBD2 aligns across 8 bases. The germline V gene has CDR1 SGHDT and CDR2 YYEEEE. The ends lost 4 bases at V and 4 bases at J; junction bases unmatched: 7. The CDR3 spans 14 residues. This chain's CDR3 is CASSRTSTGYEQYF. CDR3 DNA sequence: TGTGCCAGCAGCCGGACTAGCACGGGATACGAGCAGTACTTC. Filled out from reference TRBV5-6 and TRBJ2-7, the complete variable domain reads DAGVTQSPTHLIKTRGQQVTLRCSPKSGHDTVSWYQQALGQGPQFIFQYYEEEERQRGNFPDRFSGHQFPNYSSELNVNALLLGDSALYLCASSRTSTGYEQYFGPGTRLTVT.

The rearrangement joins TRBV4-3 to TRBJ1-4; D might be TRBD1 (6 bases). Germline-derived CDR1 and CDR2 are LGHNA and YSLEER. V gave up 0 bases and J gave up 8 bases, with 13 bases separating them. This CDR3 spans 15 amino acids. The CDR3 protein is CASSQDRGDTEKLFF. For the CDR3, the DNA is TGCGCCAGCAGCCAAGATAGGGGGGACACGGAAAAACTGTTTTTT.

This chain joins TRBV6-6 and TRBJ2-1, with 11 bases aligning to TRBD2. CDR3 length: 16 residues. In germline, CDR1 is MNHNY, CDR2 SVGAGI (reference sequence). V lost 10 bases, J lost 5 bases, and 13 bases stayed unmatched. The CDR3 sequence is CANHIPGTSGHNEQFF. CDR3 coding DNA: TGTGCCAACCACATTCCGGGGACTAGCGGACACAATGAGCAGTTCTTC.

The chain couples TRBV4-1 to TRBJ1-5, with 8 positions matching TRBD1. Trimming removed 3 bases from V and 3 bases from J; junction bases left unmatched: 10. The CDR3 consists of 17 residues. Germline CDR1 and CDR2: MGHRA and YSYEKL. CDR3 in DNA: TGCGCCAGCAGCCAGGGTCAGGGGGCCTCTCTCAATCAGCCCCAGCATTTT. As protein: CASSQGQGASLNQPQHF.

The DNA for the CDR3 is TGTGCCAGCAGCCCTGGGACAGGGGGCTTCGTGAACACTGAAGCTTTCTTT. As protein: CASSPGTGGFVNTEAFF. The chain joins TRBV7-9 to TRBJ1-1, with 12 bases matching TRBD1. CDR3 length: 17 amino acids. CDR1 and CDR2 from the germline V gene are SEHNR and FQNEAQ (reference sequence). V dropped 5 bases and J dropped 0; count of bases not matched to a gene: 7.